Below, 5 T cell receptor beta chains from the same sample are listed, as sequenced in a study of T cells after yellow fever vaccination. TCRdb analysed the 5' RACE reads with MiXCR anew, one entry per CDR3 protein. The repertoire includes roughly 350,000 distinct CDR3 sequences, approximately 4% of them detected once, and just under 25% sits in the top ten. The sample consisted of PBMCs, taken 5 days after the yellow fever booster vaccination. These receptor sequences come from a man aged 18 to 35 who received the YFV17D yellow fever vaccine.

Written as DNA, the CDR3 is TGCGCCAGCAGCCAAGATTTAGTCTTTAGCGGTAGCACAGATACGCAGTATTTT. It is translated as CASSQDLVFSGSTDTQYF. The rearrangement uses TRBV4-3 and TRBJ2-3; TRBD2 is a possible D gene (6 bases). This CDR3 is built from 18 residues. V gave up 0 bases and J gave up 0 bases, with 16 bases separating them. Germline values: CDR1 LGHNA, CDR2 YSLEER.

In this sample, this clonotype turned up many times. The chain carries TRBV15 and TRBJ2-1, with TRBD2 identical over 8 bases. Losses at the gene ends were 3 bases for V and 5 bases for J; bases not matched to a gene: 3. The CDR3 is 14 amino acids. Germline values: CDR1 LNHNV, CDR2 YYDKDF (reference sequence). In DNA, the CDR3 is TGTGCCACCAGCAGGCGGGGGGCTAACAATGAGCAGTTCTTC. It encodes CATSRRGANNEQFF.

In its sample, this clonotype was seen a few times. The chain uses TRBV4-1 and TRBJ2-5; 8 bases match TRBD2. The germline V gene has CDR1 MGHRA and CDR2 YSYEKL. The J segment lost 4 bases and the V segment lost 1 base, leaving 5 bases of the junction unmatched. The CDR3 has 15 residues. CDR3 sequence: CASSQVSGGPETQYF. In DNA, the CDR3 is TGCGCCAGCAGCCAAGTGTCGGGGGGGCCAGAGACCCAGTACTTC.

The gene calls are TRBV20-1 and TRBJ1-1; D remains unclear. The CDR3 has 12 amino acids. The germline CDR1 and CDR2 sequences are DFQATT and SNEGSKA (reference sequence). The CDR3 region is CSHVRVGTEAFF. As DNA, the CDR3 is TGCAGCCACGTGCGGGTAGGCACTGAAGCTTTCTTT.

This clonotype showed up many times. The chain has TRBV13 and TRBJ2-2; D possibly uses TRBD1 or TRBD2 (5 bases each). CDR3 length: 14 amino acids. Germline V gene sequence: CDR1 PRHDT, CDR2 FYEKMQ (reference sequence). Trimming pared 8 bases from V and 0 bases from J, leaving 10 bases between. The CDR3 region is CASHRGANTGELFF. CDR3 nucleotides: TGTGCCAGCCACAGAGGGGCGAACACCGGGGAGCTGTTTTTT.